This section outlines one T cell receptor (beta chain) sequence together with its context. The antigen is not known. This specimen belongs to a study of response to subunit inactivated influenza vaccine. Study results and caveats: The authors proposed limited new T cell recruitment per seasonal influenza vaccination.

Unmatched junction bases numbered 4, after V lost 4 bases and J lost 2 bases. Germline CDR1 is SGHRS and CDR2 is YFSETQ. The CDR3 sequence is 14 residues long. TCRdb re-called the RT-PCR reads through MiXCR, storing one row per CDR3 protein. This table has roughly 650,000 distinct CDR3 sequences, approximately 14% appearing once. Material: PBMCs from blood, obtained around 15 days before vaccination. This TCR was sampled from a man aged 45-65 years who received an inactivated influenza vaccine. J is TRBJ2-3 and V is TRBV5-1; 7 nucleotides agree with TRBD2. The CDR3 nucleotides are TGCGCCAGCAGCGGTGGGACTAACACAGATACGCAGTATTTT. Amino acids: CASSGGTNTDTQYF.